Following are 3 T cell receptor beta chains from one sample sequenced in a study of regulatory T cells in long-lasting Graves disease. Time point specified: persistent/refractory GD, antithyroid drugs over 5 years with positive TRAb. With RNA extracted from PBMCs as input, the TCR library was made. Assembly of TCR beta libraries relied on iRepertoire HTBI primers together with Arm-PCR of CDR3 regions. TCRdb itself ran the multiplex PCR reads through MiXCR, one entry per CDR3 protein. The profile shows a few hundred thousand distinct CDR3 sequences, 23% of them singletons. This specimen was peripheral blood mononuclear cells (PBMCs), taken when the disease was refractory, from a patient treated with antithyroid drugs. All receptors come from a female donor with Graves disease.

The gene calls are TRBV11-2 and TRBJ2-2; D perhaps matches TRBD2 (5 bases). The CDR3 is made up of 16 amino acids. The V gene's germline CDR1 is SGHAT and CDR2 FQNNGV. V was clipped by 4 bases and J by 4 bases, with 16 bases between them. The CDR3 DNA is TGTGCCAGCAGCTCATTCACTAGTTCCCTCACCGGGGAGCTGTTTTTT. It specifies CASSSFTSSLTGELFF. The complete variable domain, with remaining parts taken from reference TRBV11-2 and TRBJ2-2, reads EAGVAQSPRYKIIEKRQSVAFWCNPISGHATLYWYQQILGQGPKLLIQFQNNGVVDDSQLPKDRFSAERLKGVDSTLKIQPAKLEDSAVYLCASSSFTSSLTGELFFGEGSRLTVL.

This chain joins TRBV5-1 and TRBJ2-7, with TRBD2 matching 13 bases. Per germline, CDR1 SGHRS and CDR2 YFSETQ. CDR3 length equals 15 residues. Losses at the gene ends were 4 bases for V and 5 bases for J; bases not matched to a gene: 6. This CDR3 is CASSPTSGRAHEQYF. The CDR3 nucleotides are TGCGCCAGCAGCCCAACTAGCGGGAGGGCCCACGAGCAGTACTTC.

As concerns this clonotype: One base away lies a much larger clone, so this may be a sequencing read error. The rearrangement uses TRBV6-2 or TRBV6-3 and TRBJ2-1; no clear D gene. This CDR3 has 14 residues. V was clipped by 2 bases and J by 10 bases, with 15 bases between them. The germline V gene has CDR1 MNHEY and CDR2 SVGEGT. In DNA, the CDR3 is TGTGCCAGCAGTTACGCTGGGAATTCCTACGAGCAGTTCTTC. Translated, it gives CASSYAGNSYEQFF.